Below are 12 T cell receptor beta chains sequenced from a single sample in a study of OX40 agonist ivuxolimab in advanced cancers. Repertoires were generated with immunoSEQ multiplex PCR, while TCRdb's copy carries only in-frame clones and drops some. The sample yields around 57,000 clones, 84% seen once. Sequences were derived from CD4+ or CD8+ T cells sorted from blood, sampled in a trial of the OX40 agonist ivuxolimab. These receptors all come from an adult with an advanced solid tumor such as melanoma, head and neck, liver or kidney cancer.

The genes are TRBV7-9 and TRBJ2-5; TRBD2 matches at 9 bases. Germline V gene data show CDR1 as SEHNR and CDR2 as FQNEAQ (reference sequence). The ends lost 2 bases at V and 0 bases at J; junction bases unmatched: 10. CDR3 size: 18 residues. The DNA for the CDR3 is TGTGCCAGCAGCTTAAGCCCTAGCGGGATCACTTACCAAGAGACCCAGTACTTC. Encoded protein: CASSLSPSGITYQETQYF.

The chain couples TRBV28 to TRBJ1-2, with a weak D call TRBD1 (6 bases). The V end was cut by 6 bases, the J end by 4 bases, with 15 bases between. Looked up from germline, CDR1 is MDHEN and CDR2 is SYDVKM. The CDR3 runs to 14 residues. The CDR3 is CASSLTGAGYGYTF. Here the CDR3 DNA reads TGTGCCAGCAGCCTAACGGGGGCTGGCTATGGCTACACCTTC.

The sample holds a few counts of this clone. J is TRBJ1-2 and V is TRBV6-5, with D hard to call. The CDR3 has 11 amino acids. Per germline, CDR1 MNHEY and CDR2 SVGAGI. V lost 8 bases and J 8 bases, leaving 12 bases between the germline ends. CDR3 loop: CASANTRGYTF. The CDR3 DNA follows: TGTGCCAGCGCGAATACTCGAGGCTACACCTTC.

This clone rates as medium-sized. The sample has other DNA sequences that encode this CDR3 too. V is TRBV19 and J is TRBJ1-1; tentative D call: TRBD1 (6 bases). The CDR3 spans 14 residues. CDR1 is LNHDA and CDR2 is SQIVND in the germline V gene (reference sequence). V dropped 3 bases and J dropped 3 bases, with 11 bases sitting between them. The CDR3 DNA follows: TGTGCCAGTAGTATCTGGGGGCTGGACACTGAAGCTTTCTTT. This codes for CASSIWGLDTEAFF. Looking up the rest from reference TRBV19 and TRBJ1-1 gives the full variable domain: DGGITQSPKYLFRKEGQNVTLSCEQNLNHDAMYWYRQDPGQGLRLIYYSQIVNDFQKGDIAEGYSVSREKKESFPLTVTSAQKNPTAFYLCASSIWGLDTEAFFGQGTRLTVV.

The chain is built from TRBV5-1 and TRBJ2-3; TRBD1 agrees at 10 bases. CDR3 size: 15 residues. The trim removed 4 bases at V and 5 bases at J, leaving 7 bases unmatched. Germline-derived CDR1 and CDR2 are SGHRS and YFSETQ. CDR3 sequence reads: CASSGQDRGVDTQYF. CDR3 coding DNA: TGCGCCAGCAGCGGACAGGACAGGGGGGTAGATACGCAGTATTTT.

The chain joins TRBV18 to TRBJ2-5, with D unclear. The CDR3 has 13 amino acids. The ends were cut back, 4 bases at V and 4 bases at J, with 10 bases in the middle. Germline CDR1 reads KGHSH; CDR2 reads LQKENI. The CDR3 reads CASSRDLSETQYF. As DNA, the CDR3 is TGTGCCAGCTCACGAGACCTATCAGAGACCCAGTACTTC.

The V and J genes are TRBV19 and TRBJ2-3, with 7 positions matching TRBD1. CDR1 and CDR2 (germline): LNHDA, SQIVND (reference sequence). CDR3 size: 17 residues. V was pared by 5 bases and J by 0 bases, with 11 bases of the junction left unmatched. The CDR3 bases are TGTGCCAGTAGTCCTCTGCCCGGGACAGTCAGCACAGATACGCAGTATTTT. It yields the protein CASSPLPGTVSTDTQYF.

The J gene is TRBJ2-6, the V gene TRBV4-3; no firm D call. The CDR3 has 13 residues. Germline assignment: CDR1 LGHNA and CDR2 YSLEER. V was shortened by 1 base and J by 9 bases, with 7 bases between the two germline ends. As DNA, the CDR3 is TGCGCCAGCAGCCAAGTCGCAGGCAACGTCCTGACTTTC. Translating gives CASSQVAGNVLTF.

DNA of the CDR3: TGTGCCAGCAGTACGCCGGACAGTTACTATGGCTACACCTTC. Its translation is CASSTPDSYYGYTF. This chain links TRBV25-1 with TRBJ1-2, with a tentative D call TRBD1 (6 bases). Germline CDR1 and CDR2: MGHDK and SYGVNS. V lost 5 bases and J lost 3, with 13 bases in between. This CDR3 comprises 14 residues.

The rearrangement links TRBV6-1 to TRBJ1-1; D not certain. Germline-derived CDR1 and CDR2 are MNHNS and SASEGT. The CDR3 is made up of 13 amino acids. V was cut by 9 bases and J by 1 base, with 12 bases left in between. CDR3 DNA: TGTGCCAGTCGGGCGTTGCAGAACACTGAAGCTTTCTTT. Translating gives CASRALQNTEAFF.

The J gene is TRBJ2-7, the V gene TRBV6-5; 7 nucleotides align to TRBD1. J gave up 3 bases and V 8 bases, and 7 bases lay outside the gene matches. Germline V gene lookup returns CDR1 MNHEY and CDR2 SVGAGI. The CDR3 extends over 13 amino acids. The CDR3 region is CASGKQGHYEQYF. The CDR3, as DNA: TGTGCCAGCGGGAAACAGGGGCACTACGAGCAGTACTTC.

The genes are TRBV7-2 and TRBJ2-3; the match to TRBD2 covers 13 bases. This CDR3 comprises 18 residues. Germline values: CDR1 SGHTA, CDR2 FQGNSA. With 3 bases clipped from V and 4 bases from J, the junction kept 10 bases outside the gene matches. CDR3 in amino acids: CASSFTGTSGVGADTQYF. The CDR3 nucleotides are TGTGCCAGCAGCTTCACCGGGACTAGCGGGGTGGGGGCAGATACGCAGTATTTT. Based on the CDR3 plus reference TRBV7-2 and TRBJ2-3, the full variable domain is GAGVSQSPSNKVTEKGKDVELRCDPISGHTALYWYRQSLGQGLEFLIYFQGNSAPDKSGLPSDRFSAERTGGSVSTLTIQRTQQEDSAVYLCASSFTGTSGVGADTQYFGPGTRLTVL.